The T cell receptor beta chain under discussion was sequenced for a study of T cells in Graves' hyperthyroidism and ophthalmopathy. The overall study: Specimen type is peripheral blood, collected at initial diagnosis prior to any treatment. Study observations and caveats: Most thyroid-expanded clonotypes above 0.001 were also found in blood. Ophthalmopathy and stable hyperthyroidism were separated by a 13 V-J model.

Worth noting for this clonotype: Its target is not known.

Amplification targeted TCR beta CDR3 regions from RNA transcripts. A set of HTBI primers served as the primers for a first-round RT-PCR of the TCR CDR3. TCRdb reprocessed the multiplex PCR reads with MiXCR, giving one entry per CDR3 protein. The table shows some 770,000 distinct CDR3 sequences, with about a sixth occurring only once. The V end lost 4 bases, the J end lost 3 bases, and 16 bases lay between the germline ends. Germline CDR1 is MNHNS and CDR2 is SASEGT. The CDR3 extends over 15 amino acids. PBMCs were collected from a roughly 10 ml volume of fresh peripheral blood. The chain recombines TRBV6-1 with TRBJ2-7, with D perhaps TRBD1 or TRBD2 (6 bases each). The sequenced sample consisted of blood. The TCR sequence derives from a man between 18 and 35 years old with Graves' hyperthyroidism. The CDR3 here is CASSGPHGGGYEQYF. CDR3 coding DNA: TGTGCCAGCAGTGGCCCTCACGGGGGCGGCTACGAGCAGTACTTC.